These 21 T cell receptor beta chains share one sample of origin, sequenced in a study of T cell changes during pregnancy in multiple sclerosis. Libraries were prepared by immunoSEQ multiplex PCR; TCRdb keeps only in-frame clonotypes and omits some of them. The table shows about 35,000 clones, with roughly 90% occurring only once. Sequenced material: CD8+ T cells from peripheral blood mononuclear cells, taken in the third trimester of pregnancy. These receptors all come from a female donor with multiple sclerosis, enrolled in a pregnancy study.

The rearrangement uses TRBV7-2 and TRBJ1-5; D is perhaps TRBD1 (6 bases). Germline-derived CDR1 and CDR2 are SGHTA and FQGNSA. The CDR3 consists of 17 residues. V was trimmed by 4 bases and J by 5 bases, leaving 21 bases between them. CDR3 amino acids: CASSSAISGQFDQPQHF. Written as DNA, the CDR3 is TGTGCCAGCAGCTCGGCAATCTCGGGACAATTCGATCAGCCCCAGCATTTT. The full variable domain, completed using reference TRBV7-2 and TRBJ1-5, is GAGVSQSPSNKVTEKGKDVELRCDPISGHTALYWYRQSLGQGLEFLIYFQGNSAPDKSGLPSDRFSAERTGGSVSTLTIQRTQQEDSAVYLCASSSAISGQFDQPQHFGDGTRLSIL.

This chain joins TRBV12-5 and TRBJ1-6; 10 bases are a match to TRBD1. J gave up 6 bases and V 5 bases, and 10 bases lay outside the gene matches. Germline-derived CDR1 and CDR2 are LGHNT and FRNRAP. The length of the CDR3 is 17 residues. The CDR3 is CASGASPGTGVNSPLHF. In DNA, the CDR3 is TGTGCTAGTGGTGCGAGTCCGGGGACAGGGGTTAATTCACCCCTCCACTTT.

This chain connects TRBV25-1 to TRBJ1-2; D remains unclear. This CDR3 has 14 residues. The V gene lost 0 bases and the J gene lost 3 bases, with 8 bases spanning the gap. CDR1 MGHDK and CDR2 SYGVNS come from the germline V gene. The CDR3 DNA follows: TGTGCCAGCAGTGAATATGCGGGAGACTATGGCTACACCTTC. Translating gives CASSEYAGDYGYTF.

This clone has a single count. The rearrangement uses TRBV4-1 and TRBJ1-2; D might be TRBD1 (5 bases). Trimming removed 2 bases from V and 4 bases from J, with 8 bases in between. CDR3 length: 13 amino acids. Germline V gene data show CDR1 as MGHRA and CDR2 as YSYEKL. The CDR3: CASSQPTAYGYTF. DNA for the CDR3: TGCGCCAGCAGCCAACCGACAGCCTATGGCTACACCTTC.

The rearrangement joins TRBV18 to TRBJ1-1; no firm D call. V gave up 0 bases and J gave up 4 bases, with 6 bases separating them. The CDR3 is made up of 13 amino acids. Germline loops: CDR1 KGHSH, CDR2 LQKENI. CDR3 sequence: CASSPPGATEAFF. The DNA for the CDR3 is TGTGCCAGCTCACCACCGGGAGCCACTGAAGCTTTCTTT.

The V and J genes are TRBV9 and TRBJ2-3; possibly TRBD1 for D (6 bases). Germline V gene lookup returns CDR1 SGDLS and CDR2 YYNGEE. The CDR3 totals 16 residues. Trimming removed 5 bases from V and 0 bases from J, with 16 bases in between. This CDR3 reads CASSRTGITSTDTQYF. The CDR3 DNA follows: TGTGCCAGCAGTCGCACAGGGATAACTAGCACAGATACGCAGTATTTT.

The rearrangement joins TRBV7-3 to TRBJ2-7, with 11 bases that match TRBD2. Germline-derived CDR1 and CDR2 are SGHTA and FQGTGA. This CDR3 spans 14 amino acids. J lost 5 bases, V lost 4 bases, and 4 bases had no gene match. The CDR3 sequence is CASSSGTSGNEQYF. In nucleotides, the CDR3 is TGTGCCAGCAGCTCCGGGACTAGCGGCAACGAGCAGTACTTC.

This sequence joins TRBV2 and TRBJ2-7; the match to TRBD1 covers 8 bases. This CDR3 is built from 14 residues. J was trimmed by 5 bases and V by 4 bases; bases with no gene match: 7. Germline lookup yields CDR1 SNHLY and CDR2 FYNNEI. The CDR3 loop is CASSAQQGANEQYF. The DNA of the CDR3 is TGTGCCAGCAGTGCCCAGCAGGGGGCGAACGAGCAGTACTTC.

In its sample, this clone was seen once. This chain links TRBV5-4 with TRBJ2-7; D might be TRBD1 (5 bases). The CDR3 runs 14 residues. V was trimmed by 0 bases and J by 2 bases, leaving 9 bases between them. Germline V gene sequence: CDR1 SGHNT, CDR2 YYREEE (reference sequence). The CDR3 reads CASSLVGAPYEQYF. For the CDR3, the DNA is TGTGCCAGCAGCTTGGTAGGGGCCCCCTACGAGCAGTACTTC.

The chain combines TRBV19 with TRBJ1-1; 7 bases map to TRBD1. With 5 bases clipped from V and 5 bases from J, the junction kept 14 bases outside the gene matches. Germline V gives CDR1 LNHDA, CDR2 SQIVND (reference sequence). The CDR3 is 16 amino acids. CDR3 nucleotide sequence: TGTGCCAGTAGTTCCCGGACAGGCGCCACGTGGACTGAAGCTTTCTTT. Translating gives CASSSRTGATWTEAFF.

The chain employs TRBV19 and TRBJ1-1; D unclear. The CDR3 length is 13 residues. Germline assignment: CDR1 LNHDA and CDR2 SQIVND (reference sequence). V lost 3 bases, J lost 5 bases, and 10 bases lay in between. CDR3 residues: CASSIPGGTEAFF. The CDR3 region has the DNA TGTGCCAGTAGTATTCCCGGCGGAACTGAAGCTTTCTTT.

This clone was observed once. The chain has TRBV10-3 and TRBJ2-5, with D tentatively TRBD2 (5 bases). Trimming pared 6 bases from V and 0 bases from J, leaving 8 bases between. Germline CDR1 ENHRY, CDR2 SYGVKD. The CDR3 contains 13 residues. Here the CDR3 DNA reads TGTGCCATCAGGGGAGAGTACCAAGAGACCCAGTACTTC. The encoded protein is CAIRGEYQETQYF.

The chain joins TRBV7-9 to TRBJ2-7, with D maybe TRBD2 (6 bases). Germline values: CDR1 SEHNR, CDR2 FQNEAQ (reference sequence). This CDR3 region has 15 residues. V lost 5 bases and J 5 bases, leaving 19 bases between the germline ends. The CDR3 protein is CASSHPLRGPNEQYF. CDR3 nucleotides: TGTGCCAGCAGCCACCCATTGCGGGGCCCCAACGAGCAGTACTTC.

This clone was seen a few times. J is TRBJ1-2 and V is TRBV27; a weak D match, TRBD1 (5 bases). V was trimmed by 4 bases and J by 1 base, leaving 7 bases between them. Germline V lookup: CDR1 MNHEY, CDR2 SMNVEV (reference sequence). This CDR3 is 13 amino acids long. The CDR3: CASSSGGNYGYTF. The CDR3 coding sequence is TGTGCCAGCAGTTCGGGGGGTAACTATGGCTACACCTTC.

V gene TRBV5-6 combines with J gene TRBJ1-2; 8 positions match TRBD1. The J segment lost 3 bases and the V segment lost 4 bases, leaving 11 bases of the junction unmatched. Germline CDR1 is SGHDT and CDR2 is YYEEEE. This CDR3 region has 16 residues. CDR3 loop: CASSTGTGQIYYGYTF. The CDR3 DNA reads as TGTGCCAGCAGCACCGGGACAGGCCAAATCTACTATGGCTACACCTTC. The complete variable domain, with remaining parts taken from reference TRBV5-6 and TRBJ1-2, reads DAGVTQSPTHLIKTRGQQVTLRCSPKSGHDTVSWYQQALGQGPQFIFQYYEEEERQRGNFPDRFSGHQFPNYSSELNVNALLLGDSALYLCASSTGTGQIYYGYTFGSGTRLTVV.

This chain links TRBV29-1 with TRBJ2-1; TRBD2 aligns across 8 bases. After removal of 6 bases from V and 7 bases from J, the junction contained 14 bases not matched to a gene. The CDR3 is 15 residues long. Germline V gene lookup returns CDR1 SQVTM and CDR2 ANQGSEA. CDR3 loop: CSVSMDSGIGNEQFF. The DNA for the CDR3 is TGCAGCGTCTCCATGGATAGCGGGATAGGTAATGAGCAGTTCTTC.

The chain joins TRBV4-3 to TRBJ1-2; a weak D match, TRBD1 (5 bases). The CDR3 totals 13 residues. Germline-derived CDR1 and CDR2 are LGHNA and YSLEER. With 1 base removed from V and 6 bases from J, the gap between germline ends came to 9 bases. The CDR3 nucleotides are TGCGCCAGCAGCCAAGGGTTCAGGGATGGCTACACCTTC. Its protein product is CASSQGFRDGYTF.

The chain employs TRBV28 and TRBJ1-2; D call uncertain. The CDR3 is 15 amino acids. CDR1 and CDR2 from the germline V gene are MDHEN and SYDVKM. Between the trimmed V and J ends, which lost 4 bases and 0 bases, there was a span of 12 bases. The DNA of the CDR3 is TGTGCCAGCAGTTCCCACGTCGGGGCTAACTATGGCTACACCTTC. It encodes CASSSHVGANYGYTF.

This chain uses TRBV7-2 with TRBJ2-3, with TRBD2 matching 7 bases. Trimming removed 3 bases from V and 1 base from J; junction bases left unmatched: 7. Germline V gives CDR1 SGHTA, CDR2 FQGNSA. This CDR3 has 16 residues. This chain's CDR3 is CASSLLDRGGTDTQYF. CDR3 nucleotides: TGTGCCAGCAGCTTGTTGGATCGGGGGGGCACAGATACGCAGTATTTT.

The CDR3 protein is CASSWEGRGYTF. CDR3 nucleotides: TGTGCCAGCAGCTGGGAGGGGCGAGGCTACACCTTC. The rearrangement joins TRBV5-6 to TRBJ1-2; D is possibly TRBD1 (5 bases). Trimming shortened V by 3 bases and J by 8 bases, and 11 bases separated the two germline ends. The CDR3 runs to 12 residues. Looked up from germline, CDR1 is SGHDT and CDR2 is YYEEEE.

The chain employs TRBV7-9 and TRBJ1-6, with 7 bases aligning to TRBD1. V shed 1 base and J 0 bases; nucleotides not matched to a gene: 9. This CDR3 is built from 19 residues. Germline-derived CDR1 and CDR2 are SEHNR and FQNEAQ (reference sequence). In DNA, the CDR3 is TGTGCCAGCAGCTTAGACAGGGGCGTGTTCAGCTCCTATAATTCACCCCTCCACTTT. It encodes CASSLDRGVFSSYNSPLHF.